These T cell receptor beta chains were read from a single sample in a study of blood T cell repertoires in COVID-19. Method: immunoSEQ multiplex PCR; TCRdb's copy keeps in-frame clones and lacks some. Of some 45,000 clones listed, roughly 90% were seen once; the top ten hold about 12%. Material for sequencing was peripheral blood. These receptors were obtained from a human donor in a cohort sampled during active COVID-19. Each CDR3 is given without its conserved first and last residue. Part of the rows lack a size; the others show once, few, many or a class for expanded clones.

>TRBV18|NA
ATTEGALTEAF
>TRBV6-6|NA
ASSLGQTTEAF
>TRBV5-4|medium-sized
ASSSRDYSNEQF
>TRBV15|NA
ATSRGTSGGEETQY
>TRBV12-3/TRBV12-4|NA
ASSLLNEQF
>TRBV15|few
ATSRDPTGWAF
>TRBV7-8|NA
ASSLASQPRSINTEAF
>TRBV6-5|NA
ATLGRGPQTGELF
>TRBV27|once
ASSLYPPGTGGLNQPQH
>TRBV5-5|NA
ASSLLGGGNTEAF
>TRBV27|NA
AKPNSRHRGSEQY
>TRBV6-4|NA
ASSATGGTDTQY
>TRBV7-9|NA
ASSVQGAHTDTQY
>TRBV13|NA
ASSLGGQGYGYT
>TRBV6-2/TRBV6-3|once
ASSRLAGGSFSYNEQF
>TRBV6-2/TRBV6-3|NA
ASSYGGANNQPQH
>TRBV30|NA
AWSGEYTQY
>TRBV19|NA
ASSIGTGHSGNTIY
>TRBV18|NA
ASSLTAGAANEQF
>TRBV7-2|NA
ASSLVQGTTGELF
>TRBV27|NA
ATGRGLAQNEQF
>TRBV10-3|once
AIRTGATTDTQY
>TRBV21-1|NA
ASRSLADNEQF
>TRBV5-4|NA
ASSSETGNGYT
>TRBV7-2|NA
ASSLGGGGTTEAF
>TRBV3-1/TRBV3-2|once
ASSQGLSYEQY
>TRBV10-3|NA
AIGGLDGDTDTQY
>TRBV5-4|NA
ASSLGQGVRDTQY
>TRBV6-4|NA
ASRRGGTSYNEQF